One sample yielded the 7 T cell receptor beta chains listed below, sequenced in a study of beta chain features in type 1 diabetes. Every isolated RNA sample was fully reverse transcribed, so sequencing captured expressed TCRB transcripts. The repertoire was sequenced with immunoSEQ multiplex PCR; TCRdb's copy has only in-frame clones and lacks some. The sample yields 200,000 to 250,000 clones, 7.5% to 10% seen once. Sequenced material: naive CD4+ T cells from blood. All receptors come from a woman younger than 30 in good health.

V is TRBV6-1 and J is TRBJ1-2; tentatively, D is TRBD1 (5 bases). This CDR3 spans 13 amino acids. The V gene's germline CDR1 is MNHNS and CDR2 SASEGT. Trimming stripped 10 bases from V and 4 bases from J, with 16 bases between. The CDR3 region has the DNA TGTGCCAACGGGACCCCGGGGGGCTATGGCTACACCTTC. It encodes CANGTPGGYGYTF.

The chain uses TRBV6-6 and TRBJ2-2, with TRBD2 identical over 8 bases. The J segment lost 1 base and the V segment lost 8 bases, leaving 6 bases of the junction unmatched. Germline values: CDR1 MNHNY, CDR2 SVGAGI (reference sequence). The CDR3 consists of 15 residues. The CDR3 DNA is TGTGCCAGCGTATTGGCGGGGGGGAACACCGGGGAGCTGTTTTTT. The encoded protein is CASVLAGGNTGELFF.

The gene calls are TRBV5-1 and TRBJ2-1; D gene uncertain. Germline V lookup: CDR1 SGHRS, CDR2 YFSETQ. The CDR3 length is 13 residues. The V gene lost 1 base and the J gene lost 6 bases, with 8 bases spanning the gap. The CDR3 DNA reads TGCGCCAGCAGCTTGAGAGACACCAATGAGCAGTTCTTC. Translation: CASSLRDTNEQFF.

The J gene is TRBJ1-4, the V gene TRBV9, with a tentative D call TRBD1 (5 bases). This CDR3 has 14 amino acids. Germline-derived CDR1 and CDR2 are SGDLS and YYNGEE. V was clipped by 2 bases and J by 8 bases, with 13 bases between them. The CDR3 DNA reads as TGTGCCAGCAGCGTGGGCGGGACCTCGGAAAAACTGTTTTTT. Residues: CASSVGGTSEKLFF.

This clone has more than one count but fewer than ten. The V gene is TRBV2, the J gene TRBJ1-5; 11 bases are a match to TRBD1. Trimming took 3 bases from V and 6 from J; bases not matched to a gene: 1. The germline V gene has CDR1 SNHLY and CDR2 FYNNEI. This CDR3 region has 14 residues. The CDR3 nucleotides read TGTGCCAGCAGTGAGGGGACAGGGGGTCAGCCCCAGCATTTT. It translates to CASSEGTGGQPQHF.

This clone has a handful of counts. V is TRBV6-6 and J is TRBJ1-2; possibly TRBD1 for D (6 bases). Germline V gives CDR1 MNHNY, CDR2 SVGAGI (reference sequence). V lost 6 bases and J 3 bases, leaving 8 bases between the germline ends. The CDR3 has 12 residues. The CDR3 DNA is TGTGCCAGCAGGCGGACAGACTATGGCTACACCTTC. Amino acids: CASRRTDYGYTF.

This clone was seen a handful of times. V is TRBV18 and J is TRBJ2-3; D not resolved. CDR1 and CDR2 from the germline V gene are KGHSH and LQKENI. Trimming stripped 4 bases from V and 2 bases from J, with 10 bases between. CDR3 length: 14 residues. The CDR3 is CASSRAGSTDTQYF. The CDR3 bases are TGTGCCAGCTCACGGGCAGGATCCACAGATACGCAGTATTTT.